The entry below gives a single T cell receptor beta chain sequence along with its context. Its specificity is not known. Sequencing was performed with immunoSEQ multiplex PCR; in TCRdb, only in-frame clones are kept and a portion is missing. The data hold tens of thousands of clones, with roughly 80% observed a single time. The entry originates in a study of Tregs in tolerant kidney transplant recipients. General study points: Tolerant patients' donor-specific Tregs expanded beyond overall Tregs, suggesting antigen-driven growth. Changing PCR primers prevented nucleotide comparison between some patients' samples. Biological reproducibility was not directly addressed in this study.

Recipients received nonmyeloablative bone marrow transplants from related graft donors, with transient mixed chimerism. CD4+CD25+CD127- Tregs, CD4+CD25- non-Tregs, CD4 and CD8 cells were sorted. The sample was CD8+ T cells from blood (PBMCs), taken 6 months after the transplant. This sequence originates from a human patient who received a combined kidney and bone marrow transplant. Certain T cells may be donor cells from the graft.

For the CDR3, the DNA is TGCGCCAGCAGCCTCGGGACAGACTACGAGCAGTACTTC. This encodes CASSLGTDYEQYF. The chain carries TRBV5-1 and TRBJ2-7; 7 nucleotides match TRBD1. The CDR3 totals 13 residues. Germline values: CDR1 SGHRS, CDR2 YFSETQ. Unmatched junction bases numbered 4, after V lost 4 bases and J lost 3 bases.